This TCR beta chain was documented in a study of PD-1 blockade in classical Hodgkin lymphoma. General study findings and limits: When set against healthy donors, newly diagnosed patients were reported to show lower baseline TCR diversity.

The sample holds one count of this clone. The target antigen is unknown. Some clones are missing from TCRdb's copy, which holds only in-frame ones; the method was immunoSEQ multiplex PCR. The repertoire includes 9,500 to 12,000 clones, about 88% of them detected once, and more than 30% sits in the top ten. Brentuximab vedotin exposure varied among the patients, all of whom had relapsed after autologous stem cell transplantation. Reported best responses ranged across complete response, partial response or progressive disease. The sequencing here drew on peripheral blood mononuclear cells (PBMCs), taken at baseline. The source of this sequence is a human donor with classical Hodgkin lymphoma.

The CDR3 is CASSSTGRSGELFF. CDR3 bases: TGCGCCAGCAGTTCGACAGGGAGATCCGGGGAGCTGTTTTTT. The J gene is TRBJ2-2, the V gene TRBV4-3; 7 bases fit TRBD1. The junction had 7 bases not matched to a gene; V was cut back by 6 bases and J by 6 bases. Germline loops: CDR1 LGHNA, CDR2 YSLEER. The length of the CDR3 is 14 residues.